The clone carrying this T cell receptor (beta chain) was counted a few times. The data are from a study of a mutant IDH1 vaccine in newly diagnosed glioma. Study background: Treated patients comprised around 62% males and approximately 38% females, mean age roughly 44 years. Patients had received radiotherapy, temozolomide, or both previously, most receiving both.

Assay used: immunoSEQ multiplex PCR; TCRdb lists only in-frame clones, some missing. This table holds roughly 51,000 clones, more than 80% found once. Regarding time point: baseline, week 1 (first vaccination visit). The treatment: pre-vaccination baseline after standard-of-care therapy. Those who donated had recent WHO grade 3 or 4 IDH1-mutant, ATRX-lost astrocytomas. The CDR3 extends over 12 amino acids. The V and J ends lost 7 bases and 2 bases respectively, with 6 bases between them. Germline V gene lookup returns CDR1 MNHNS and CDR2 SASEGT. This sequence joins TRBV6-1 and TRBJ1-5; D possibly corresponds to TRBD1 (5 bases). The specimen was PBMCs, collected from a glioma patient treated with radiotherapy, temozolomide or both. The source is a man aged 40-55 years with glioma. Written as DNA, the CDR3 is TGTGCCAGCAAGACAGGCAATCAGCCCCAGCATTTT. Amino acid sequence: CASKTGNQPQHF.